This T cell receptor beta chain is from a study of CD8 T cells in ankylosing spondylitis. The J segment lost 2 bases and the V segment lost 6 bases, leaving 11 bases of the junction unmatched. The CDR3 extends over 16 amino acids. Quantitative 5'-RACE with molecular barcodes produced the TCR beta libraries. MiXCR, run by TCRdb on the 5' RACE reads, gives a single entry per CDR3 protein. The table records some 250,000 distinct CDR3 sequences, about 10% of them present only once. This clonotype was seen at least ten times. The clonotype originates from a male donor with ankylosing spondylitis or in good health (not recorded which). V usage is TRBV12-3 or TRBV12-4 and J usage is TRBJ2-7; 9 bases map to TRBD1. Sequenced: blood, either unsorted or a sorted T cell fraction (not recorded which). CDR3 amino acids: CASSINPGQGAYEQYF. The DNA of the CDR3 is TGTGCCAGCAGCATCAACCCGGGACAGGGAGCCTACGAGCAGTACTTC.